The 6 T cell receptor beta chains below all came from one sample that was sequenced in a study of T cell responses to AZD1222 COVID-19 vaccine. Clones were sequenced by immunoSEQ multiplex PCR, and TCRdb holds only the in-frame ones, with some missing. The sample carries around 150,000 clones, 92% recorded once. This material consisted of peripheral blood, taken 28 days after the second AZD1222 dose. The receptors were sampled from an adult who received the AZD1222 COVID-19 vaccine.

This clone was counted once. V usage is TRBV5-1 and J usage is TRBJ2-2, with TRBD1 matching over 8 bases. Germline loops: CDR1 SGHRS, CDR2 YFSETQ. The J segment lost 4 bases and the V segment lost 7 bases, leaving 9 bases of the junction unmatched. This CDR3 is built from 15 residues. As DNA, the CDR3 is TGCGCCAGCGTATCGGACAGGGTAGGCACCGGGGAGCTGTTTTTT. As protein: CASVSDRVGTGELFF.

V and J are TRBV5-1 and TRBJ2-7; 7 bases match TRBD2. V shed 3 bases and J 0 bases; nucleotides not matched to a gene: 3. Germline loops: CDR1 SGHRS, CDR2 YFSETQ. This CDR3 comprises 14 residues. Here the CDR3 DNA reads TGCGCCAGCAGCTACGGGAGGCCCTCCTACGAGCAGTACTTC. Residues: CASSYGRPSYEQYF. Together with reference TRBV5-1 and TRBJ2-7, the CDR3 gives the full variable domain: KAGVTQTPRYLIKTRGQQVTLSCSPISGHRSVSWYQQTPGQGLQFLFEYFSETQRNKGNFPGRFSGRQFSNSRSEMNVSTLELGDSALYLCASSYGRPSYEQYFGPGTRLTVT.

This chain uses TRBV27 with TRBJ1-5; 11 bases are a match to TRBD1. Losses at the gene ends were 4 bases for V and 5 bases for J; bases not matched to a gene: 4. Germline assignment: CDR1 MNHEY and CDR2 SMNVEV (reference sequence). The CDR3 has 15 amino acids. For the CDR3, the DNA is TGTGCCAGCAGTTCAGGACAGGGGGCTTATCAGCCCCAGCATTTT. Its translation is CASSSGQGAYQPQHF.

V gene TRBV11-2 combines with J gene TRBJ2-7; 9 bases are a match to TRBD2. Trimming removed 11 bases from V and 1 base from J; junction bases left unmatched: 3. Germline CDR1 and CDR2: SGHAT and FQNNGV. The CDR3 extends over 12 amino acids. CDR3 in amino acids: CACGRASYEQYF. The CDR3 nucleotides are TGTGCCTGCGGGAGGGCATCCTACGAGCAGTACTTC.

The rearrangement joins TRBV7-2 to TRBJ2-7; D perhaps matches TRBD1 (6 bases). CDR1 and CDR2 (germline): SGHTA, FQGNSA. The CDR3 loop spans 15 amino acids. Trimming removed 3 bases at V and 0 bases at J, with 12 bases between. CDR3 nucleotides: TGTGCCAGCAGCTTCGGCAGGGGAAACTCCTACGAGCAGTACTTC. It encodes CASSFGRGNSYEQYF.

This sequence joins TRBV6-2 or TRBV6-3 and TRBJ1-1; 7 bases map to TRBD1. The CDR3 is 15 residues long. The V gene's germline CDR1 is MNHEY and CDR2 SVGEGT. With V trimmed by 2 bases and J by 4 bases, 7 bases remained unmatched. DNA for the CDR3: TGTGCCAGCAGTTACCCACCGGGACAGAGCACTGAAGCTTTCTTT. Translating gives CASSYPPGQSTEAFF.